This TCR beta chain comes out of a study of early T cells in non-severe SARS-CoV-2 infection. Germline assignment: CDR1 SGHDT and CDR2 YYEEEE. This CDR3 region has 14 residues. Trimming pared 4 bases from V and 9 bases from J, leaving 17 bases between. TCRdb used MiXCR to reprocess the 5' RACE reads, holding one entry per CDR3 protein. The repertoire holds under 30,000 distinct CDR3 sequences, about 5.5% seen once, with 10% to 14% in the top ten. Relative to its sample, this clonotype is medium-sized. The chain recombines TRBV5-6 with TRBJ2-1; no firm D call. Input material: whole blood. This TCR derives from an adult who was a healthcare worker with PCR-confirmed SARS-CoV-2 infection or an uninfected control (not recorded which). Here the CDR3 reads CASSPPQDRGEQFF. In nucleotides, the CDR3 is TGTGCCAGCAGCCCACCCCAAGATCGAGGTGAGCAGTTCTTC.